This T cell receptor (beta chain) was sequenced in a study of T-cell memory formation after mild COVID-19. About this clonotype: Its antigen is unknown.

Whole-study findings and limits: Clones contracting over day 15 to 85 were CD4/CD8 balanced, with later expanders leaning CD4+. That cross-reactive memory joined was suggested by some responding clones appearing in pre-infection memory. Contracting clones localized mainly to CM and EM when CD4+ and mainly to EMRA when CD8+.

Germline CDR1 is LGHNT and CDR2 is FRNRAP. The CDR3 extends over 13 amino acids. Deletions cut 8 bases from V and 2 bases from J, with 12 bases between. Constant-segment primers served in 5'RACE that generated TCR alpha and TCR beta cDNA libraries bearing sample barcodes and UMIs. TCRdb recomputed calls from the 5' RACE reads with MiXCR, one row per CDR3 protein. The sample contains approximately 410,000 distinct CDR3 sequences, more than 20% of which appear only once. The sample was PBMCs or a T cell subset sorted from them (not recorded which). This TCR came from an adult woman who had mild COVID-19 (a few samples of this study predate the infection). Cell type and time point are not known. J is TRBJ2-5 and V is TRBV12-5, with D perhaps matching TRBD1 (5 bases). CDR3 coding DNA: TGTGCTAGTCGGCAACAGGTGCAAGAGACCCAGTACTTC. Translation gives CASRQQVQETQYF.